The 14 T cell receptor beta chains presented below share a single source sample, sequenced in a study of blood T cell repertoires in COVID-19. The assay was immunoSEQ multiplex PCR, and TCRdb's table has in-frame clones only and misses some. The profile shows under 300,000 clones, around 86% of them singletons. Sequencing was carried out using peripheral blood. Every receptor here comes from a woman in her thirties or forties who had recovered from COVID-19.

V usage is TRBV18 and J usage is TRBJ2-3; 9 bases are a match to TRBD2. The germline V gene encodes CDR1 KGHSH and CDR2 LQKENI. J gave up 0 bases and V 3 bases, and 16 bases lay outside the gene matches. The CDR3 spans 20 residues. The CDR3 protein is CASSPVAGQRAGGSTDTQYF. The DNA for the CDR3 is TGTGCCAGCTCACCGGTTGCGGGACAGCGAGCGGGAGGTAGCACAGATACGCAGTATTTT.

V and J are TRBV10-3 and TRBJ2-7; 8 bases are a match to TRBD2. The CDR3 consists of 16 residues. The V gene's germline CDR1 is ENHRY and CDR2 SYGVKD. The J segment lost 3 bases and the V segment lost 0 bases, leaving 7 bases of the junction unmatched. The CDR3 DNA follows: TGTGCCATCAGTGAGTCGACGGGAGGGCCCGTCTACGAGCAGTACTTC. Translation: CAISESTGGPVYEQYF.

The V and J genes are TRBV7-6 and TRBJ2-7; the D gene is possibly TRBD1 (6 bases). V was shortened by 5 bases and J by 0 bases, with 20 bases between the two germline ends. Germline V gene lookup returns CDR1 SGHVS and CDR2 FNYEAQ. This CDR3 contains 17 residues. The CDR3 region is CASSVGEQGLSSYEQYF. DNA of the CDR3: TGTGCCAGCAGCGTAGGGGAACAGGGCCTGAGCTCCTACGAGCAGTACTTC.

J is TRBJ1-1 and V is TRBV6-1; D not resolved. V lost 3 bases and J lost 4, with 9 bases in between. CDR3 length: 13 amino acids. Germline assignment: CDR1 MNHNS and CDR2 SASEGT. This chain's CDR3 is CASSETRGTEAFF. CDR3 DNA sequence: TGTGCCAGCAGTGAGACTCGTGGCACTGAAGCTTTCTTT.

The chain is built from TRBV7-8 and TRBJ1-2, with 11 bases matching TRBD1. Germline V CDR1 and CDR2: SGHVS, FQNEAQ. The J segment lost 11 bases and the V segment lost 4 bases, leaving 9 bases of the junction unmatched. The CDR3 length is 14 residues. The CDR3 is CASSSDRGRAEYTF. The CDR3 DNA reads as TGTGCCAGCAGCTCGGACAGGGGGCGTGCGGAGTACACCTTC.

CDR3 bases: TGTGCCAGCAGCTTAGCGCAGGGTTCCTCTGGAAACACCATATATTTT. It translates to CASSLAQGSSGNTIYF. The V gene is TRBV7-6, the J gene TRBJ1-3; D possibly corresponds to TRBD1 (5 bases). The germline V gene has CDR1 SGHVS and CDR2 FNYEAQ. This CDR3 is 16 amino acids long. V lost 0 bases, J lost 0 bases, and 9 bases lay in between.

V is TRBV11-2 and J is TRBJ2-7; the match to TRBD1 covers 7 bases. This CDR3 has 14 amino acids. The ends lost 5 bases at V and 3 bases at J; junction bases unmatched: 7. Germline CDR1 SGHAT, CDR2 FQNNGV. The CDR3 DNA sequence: TGTGCCAGCAGCCCTCCGGGACAGAGCTACGAGCAGTACTTC. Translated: CASSPPGQSYEQYF.

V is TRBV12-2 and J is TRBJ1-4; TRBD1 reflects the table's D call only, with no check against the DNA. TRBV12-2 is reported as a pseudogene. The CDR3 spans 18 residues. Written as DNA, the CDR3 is TGTGCAAGTCGCTCCCGACGGAAGCAGGGGGCAGCTAATGAAAAACTGTTTTTT. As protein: CASRSRRKQGAANEKLFF.

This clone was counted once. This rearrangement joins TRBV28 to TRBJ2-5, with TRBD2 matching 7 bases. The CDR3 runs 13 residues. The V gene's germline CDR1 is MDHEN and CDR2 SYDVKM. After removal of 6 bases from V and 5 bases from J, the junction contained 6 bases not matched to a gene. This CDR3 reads CASRKGGSETQYF. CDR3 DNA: TGTGCCAGCAGAAAAGGCGGGAGCGAGACCCAGTACTTC.

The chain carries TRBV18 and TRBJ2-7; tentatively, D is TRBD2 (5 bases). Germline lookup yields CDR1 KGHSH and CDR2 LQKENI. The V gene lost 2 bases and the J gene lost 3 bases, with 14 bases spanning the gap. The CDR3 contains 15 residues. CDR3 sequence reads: CASSPVRTDNYEQYF. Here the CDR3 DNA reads TGTGCCAGCTCACCAGTAAGGACTGACAACTACGAGCAGTACTTC.

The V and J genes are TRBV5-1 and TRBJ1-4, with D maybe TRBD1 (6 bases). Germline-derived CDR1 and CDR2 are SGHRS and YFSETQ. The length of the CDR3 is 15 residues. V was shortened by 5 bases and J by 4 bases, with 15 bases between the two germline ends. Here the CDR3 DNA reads TGCGCCAGCAGGCCCGGGGGGGCAGGTAATGAAAAACTGTTTTTT. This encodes CASRPGGAGNEKLFF.

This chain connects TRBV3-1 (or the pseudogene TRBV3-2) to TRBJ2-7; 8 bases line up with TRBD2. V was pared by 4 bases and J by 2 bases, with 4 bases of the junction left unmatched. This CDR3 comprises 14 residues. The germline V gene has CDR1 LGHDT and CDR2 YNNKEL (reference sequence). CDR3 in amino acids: CASSRAAGAYEQYF. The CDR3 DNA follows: TGTGCCAGCAGCCGCGCAGCGGGAGCCTACGAGCAGTACTTC.

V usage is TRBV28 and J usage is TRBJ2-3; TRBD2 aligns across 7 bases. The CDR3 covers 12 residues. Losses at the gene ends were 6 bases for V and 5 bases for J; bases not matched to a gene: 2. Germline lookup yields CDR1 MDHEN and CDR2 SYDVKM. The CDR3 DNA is TGTGCCAGCAGGGCTAGCGGAGATACGCAGTATTTT. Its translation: CASRASGDTQYF.

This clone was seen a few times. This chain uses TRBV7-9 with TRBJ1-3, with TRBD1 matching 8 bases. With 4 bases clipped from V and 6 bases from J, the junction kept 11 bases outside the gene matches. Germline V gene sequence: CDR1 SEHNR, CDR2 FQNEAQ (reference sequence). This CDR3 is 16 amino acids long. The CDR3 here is CASSSRGTGWENTIYF. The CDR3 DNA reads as TGTGCCAGCAGCTCTCGAGGGACAGGATGGGAAAACACCATATATTTT.